The 14 T cell receptor beta chains below come from one sample, sequenced in a study of blood T cell repertoires in COVID-19 (dated by TCRdb to about 2020). Libraries came from the immunoSEQ multiplex PCR assay. Sourced from immuneACCESS, this table was stored by TCRdb with only in-frame sequences that have V and J called. A share of the clones is absent; for the studies checked, an unresolved V gene accounts for under half, and the remainder has no known explanation. This sample holds roughly 150,000 clones; about 85% were observed only once. The top ten constitute roughly 8.1% of the sample. The sample was peripheral blood. The receptors originated from a woman aged 80 or over with COVID-19, enrolled during active disease.

In nucleotides, the CDR3 is TGTGCCACCGAGACAGGGAACACTGAAGCTTTCTTT. Its protein is CATETGNTEAFF. This chain links TRBV6-5 with TRBJ1-1, with D tentatively TRBD1 (6 bases). This CDR3 is 12 amino acids long. V lost 10 bases and J lost 1, with 10 bases in between. Germline V lookup: CDR1 MNHEY, CDR2 SVGAGI.

The rearrangement links TRBV29-1 to TRBJ1-1; tentative D call: TRBD1 (5 bases). Trimming removed 6 bases at V and 1 base at J, with 15 bases between. The CDR3 has 14 amino acids. Germline-derived CDR1 and CDR2 are SQVTM and ANQGSEA. The CDR3 protein is CSVGRGPTNTEAFF. For the CDR3, the DNA is TGCAGCGTCGGAAGGGGCCCTACGAACACTGAAGCTTTCTTT.

This chain links TRBV7-8 with TRBJ2-1; 10 bases are shared with TRBD2. After removal of 0 bases from V and 8 bases from J, the junction contained 10 bases not matched to a gene. Germline V lookup: CDR1 SGHVS, CDR2 FQNEAQ. The CDR3 contains 17 residues. The CDR3 nucleotides read TGTGCCAGCAGCTTAGCGCCGGCTAGCGGGAGATCGGATGAGCAGTTCTTC. It is translated as CASSLAPASGRSDEQFF.

This clone was seen only a few times. The chain employs TRBV19 and TRBJ1-4; tentative D call: TRBD1 (6 bases). This CDR3 contains 14 residues. Germline values: CDR1 LNHDA, CDR2 SQIVND (reference sequence). The V end lost 5 bases, the J end lost 5 bases, and 12 bases lay between the germline ends. CDR3 protein: CASSSDRSNEKLFF. CDR3 DNA: TGTGCCAGTAGTTCCGACAGGAGCAATGAAAAACTGTTTTTT.

This clone has only one observation. The V and J genes are TRBV5-8 and TRBJ2-7; 7 nucleotides line up with TRBD1. V dropped 0 bases and J dropped 2; count of bases not matched to a gene: 2. This CDR3 is 14 amino acids long. Looked up from germline, CDR1 is SGHTS and CDR2 is YDEGEE. CDR3 sequence (DNA): TGTGCCAGCAGCTTGGGGGACAGCCCCTACGAGCAGTACTTC. Translated, it gives CASSLGDSPYEQYF.

The genes are TRBV18 and TRBJ2-3; a weak D match, TRBD2 (5 bases). V lost 6 bases and J 3 bases, leaving 16 bases between the germline ends. The CDR3 covers 15 residues. The germline V gene has CDR1 KGHSH and CDR2 LQKENI. For the CDR3, the DNA is TGTGCCAGCTCCACGAACCCGGGGTCAACAGATACGCAGTATTTT. Translated, it gives CASSTNPGSTDTQYF. The complete variable domain, with remaining parts taken from reference TRBV18 and TRBJ2-3, reads NAGVMQNPRHLVRRRGQEARLRCSPMKGHSHVYWYRQLPEEGLKFMVYLQKENIIDESGMPKERFSAEFPKEGPSILRIQQVVRGDSAAYFCASSTNPGSTDTQYFGPGTRLTVL.

The table lists this clone with a few counts. This chain links TRBV19 with TRBJ2-6; 7 positions agree with TRBD1. CDR3 size: 16 residues. The V gene's germline CDR1 is LNHDA and CDR2 SQIVND (reference sequence). Losses at the gene ends were 4 bases for V and 4 bases for J; bases not matched to a gene: 7. The CDR3 sequence: CASSRRQGSGANVLTF. DNA for the CDR3: TGTGCCAGTAGTAGACGACAGGGATCCGGGGCCAACGTCCTGACTTTC.

The rearrangement joins TRBV3-1 (or the pseudogene TRBV3-2) to TRBJ2-7, with D perhaps TRBD2 (5 bases). CDR3 length: 14 residues. V lost 0 bases, J lost 6 bases, and 12 bases lay in between. Germline V gives CDR1 LGHDT, CDR2 YNNKEL (reference sequence). The CDR3 DNA follows: TGTGCCAGCAGCCAAGATCTTTCGGGGAGCGAGCAGTACTTC. It yields the protein CASSQDLSGSEQYF.

The chain combines TRBV19 with TRBJ1-2, with 7 positions matching TRBD1. Trimming removed 6 bases from V and 1 base from J; junction bases left unmatched: 11. The CDR3 runs 16 residues. Germline-derived CDR1 and CDR2 are LNHDA and SQIVND (reference sequence). The CDR3 region is CASRRGQGERNYGYTF. DNA of the CDR3: TGTGCCAGTAGGAGGGGGCAGGGGGAACGTAACTATGGCTACACCTTC.

The chain links TRBV18 to TRBJ1-1; TRBD1 matches at 9 bases. This CDR3 spans 16 amino acids. Unmatched junction bases numbered 5, after V lost 3 bases and J lost 0 bases. Germline CDR1 KGHSH, CDR2 LQKENI. CDR3 residues: CASSPGQGTMNTEAFF. In DNA, the CDR3 is TGTGCCAGCTCACCGGGACAGGGAACTATGAACACTGAAGCTTTCTTT.

The gene calls are TRBV5-1 and TRBJ2-7, with 9 bases fitting TRBD2. CDR3 length: 15 amino acids. Germline V lookup: CDR1 SGHRS, CDR2 YFSETQ. Trimming at V came to 4 bases and at J to 2 bases, leaving 7 bases not matched to a gene. The CDR3 DNA sequence: TGCGCCAGCAGCCAAGGACTAGCGACGACCTACGAGCAGTACTTC. It specifies CASSQGLATTYEQYF. Full variable domain (rest looked up from reference TRBV5-1 and TRBJ2-7): KAGVTQTPRYLIKTRGQQVTLSCSPISGHRSVSWYQQTPGQGLQFLFEYFSETQRNKGNFPGRFSGRQFSNSRSEMNVSTLELGDSALYLCASSQGLATTYEQYFGPGTRLTVT.

This clone was found a few times. The chain combines TRBV12-3 or TRBV12-4 with TRBJ2-2; D ambiguous. There are 12 residues in the CDR3. The V end was cut by 1 base, the J end by 9 bases, with 6 bases between. CDR3 sequence: CASSLGFRELFF. CDR3 bases: TGTGCCAGCAGTTTAGGTTTCAGGGAGCTGTTTTTT.

This rearrangement joins TRBV6-5 to TRBJ1-1; TRBD1 aligns across 9 bases. The CDR3 is 13 amino acids. From germline, CDR1 is MNHEY and CDR2 SVGAGI. V lost 10 bases to trimming and J lost 5 bases; unmatched junction nucleotides: 8. The CDR3 DNA sequence: TGTGCCAACTCACAGGGGGCACAGACTGAAGCTTTCTTT. Protein: CANSQGAQTEAFF.

The chain links TRBV3-1 (or the pseudogene TRBV3-2) to TRBJ1-4; possibly TRBD1 for D (5 bases). Trimming stripped 3 bases from V and 3 bases from J, with 8 bases between. The CDR3 is 14 residues long. Germline V CDR1 and CDR2: LGHDT, YNNKEL (reference sequence). The CDR3 loop reads CASSQGGANEKLFF. CDR3 DNA sequence: TGTGCCAGCAGCCAGGGGGGGGCTAATGAAAAACTGTTTTTT.